The subject of this entry is one T cell receptor (beta chain). The germline V gene has CDR1 SQVTM and CDR2 ANQGSEA. V trimming: 6 bases; J trimming: 3 bases; junction bases outside the gene matches: 6. The CDR3 runs to 13 residues. In TCRdb, the RT-PCR reads were re-called with MiXCR into one record per CDR3 protein. Among fewer than 600,000 distinct CDR3 sequences listed, roughly 7.9% were seen once. The data derive from a study of response to subunit inactivated influenza vaccine. The starting material was PBMCs from blood, obtained less than 25 months after vaccination. The sequence was obtained from a man in his fifties or sixties who received an inactivated influenza vaccine. V is TRBV29-1 and J is TRBJ1-1, with TRBD1 matching over 8 bases. The CDR3 DNA follows: TGCAGCGTCCGACCGGGACAGGACACTGAAGCTTTCTTT. Translated, it gives CSVRPGQDTEAFF. Filled out from reference TRBV29-1 and TRBJ1-1, the complete variable domain reads SAVISQKPSRDICQRGTSLTIQCQVDSQVTMMFWYRQQPGQSLTLIATANQGSEATYESGFVIDKFPISRPNLTFSTLTVSNMSPEDSSIYLCSVRPGQDTEAFFGQGTRLTVV.